This is a list of T cell receptor beta chains from one sample in a study of control samples from healthy donors and cancer patients. The assay was immunoSEQ multiplex PCR, and TCRdb's table has in-frame clones only and misses some. The sample records roughly 130,000 clones, under 95% being singletons. Sequencing used blood. The receptors derive from a man aged 18 to 35 in good health. The CDR3 runs from the conserved cysteine through the conserved F or W. Each record gives: V gene, clone size, D gene, J gene, CDR3 protein, CDR3 DNA. A D gene is named only where the DNA matches it firmly. Clone size is shown for a subset of rows, as once, few, many or a class of expanded clone.

TRBV7-9	NA	NA	TRBJ1-6	CASRPTVLGSPLHF	TGTGCCAGCAGGCCGACCGTCCTGGGTTCACCCCTCCACTTT
TRBV30	once	TRBD1	TRBJ1-1	CAYRGRGDTEAFF	TGTGCCTACAGGGGGCGAGGAGACACTGAAGCTTTCTTT
TRBV30	NA	NA	TRBJ1-3	CAWSILDNTIYF	TGTGCCTGGAGTATCCTGGACAACACCATATATTTT
TRBV7-3	NA	NA	TRBJ2-6	CASSWGWHGANVLTF	TGTGCCAGCAGCTGGGGGTGGCATGGGGCCAACGTCCTGACTTTC
TRBV3-1/TRBV3-2	NA	TRBD1	TRBJ2-7	CASSQPRDRGHGEQYF	TGTGCCAGCAGCCAGCCCCGGGACAGGGGGCACGGCGAGCAGTACTTC
TRBV7-9	NA	TRBD1	TRBJ1-2	CASRFLTGVNYGYTF	TGTGCCAGCAGATTCTTGACAGGGGTTAACTATGGCTACACCTTC
TRBV6-5	NA	NA	TRBJ1-4	CASNAVATNEKLFF	TGTGCCAGCAATGCCGTTGCAACTAATGAAAAACTGTTTTTT
TRBV29-1	NA	TRBD1	TRBJ2-7	CSVRGQGQFYEQYF	TGCAGCGTTAGAGGACAGGGGCAATTCTACGAGCAGTACTTC
TRBV6-1	NA	NA	TRBJ1-4	CASSDMVGGSTNEKLFF	TGTGCCAGCAGTGATATGGTCGGGGGGAGCACTAATGAAAAACTGTTTTTT
TRBV4-2	few	NA	TRBJ1-1	CASSQAGGLNTEAFF	TGTGCCAGCAGCCAAGCTGGAGGACTCAACACTGAAGCTTTCTTT
TRBV13	NA	NA	TRBJ2-2	CASSWRRERELFF	TGTGCCAGCAGCTGGAGAAGGGAACGGGAGCTGTTTTTT
TRBV2	NA	TRBD1	TRBJ1-4	CASRTGTDNEKLFF	TGTGCCAGCAGAACCGGGACAGATAATGAAAAACTGTTTTTT
TRBV4-1	NA	NA	TRBJ2-4	CASSQERGRTKNIQYF	TGCGCCAGCAGCCAAGAGAGGGGTAGGACCAAAAACATTCAGTACTTC
TRBV25-1	few	TRBD1	TRBJ1-2	CASCGGGAGYTF	TGTGCCAGCTGTGGAGGGGGCGCAGGCTACACCTTC
TRBV9	NA	NA	TRBJ1-1	CASSGGAWTEAFF	TGTGCCAGCAGTGGGGGGGCTTGGACTGAAGCTTTCTTT